The rows below give T cell receptor beta chains drawn from one sample of a study of technical replicates of blood from a few donors. The protocol was immunoSEQ multiplex PCR, while the TCRdb copy is restricted to in-frame clones and leaves out a portion. The sample lists fewer than 95,000 clones; just under 95% were seen once. The specimen was T cells isolated from PBMCs. These receptors all stem from a human donor in good health. CDR3s include the opening cysteine and the closing phenylalanine or tryptophan. A D gene is named only where the DNA matches it firmly. Clone size is stated in some rows and not others, as once, few, many or a class when expanded.

V: TRBV7-9; J: TRBJ1-2; size: .; D: TRBD1; DNA: TGTGCCAGCACCAAAGGGGGCAGGGGGCATGGCTACACCTTC; CDR3: CASTKGGRGHGYTF
V: TRBV5-1; J: TRBJ2-1; size: .; D: TRBD1; DNA: TGCGCCAGCAGCTCGGCAGGGGGCTCCTACAATGAGCAGTTCTTC; CDR3: CASSSAGGSYNEQFF
V: TRBV2; J: TRBJ1-2; size: .; D: .; DNA: TGTGCCAGCAGTGAGACAGGTCCTTCACTAAATGGCTACACCTTC; CDR3: CASSETGPSLNGYTF
V: TRBV6-5; J: TRBJ2-7; size: .; D: .; DNA: TGTGCCAGCAGTTACGACAGCCGCTACGAGCAGTACTTC; CDR3: CASSYDSRYEQYF
V: TRBV20-1; J: TRBJ2-7; size: .; D: .; DNA: TGCAGTGCTAGGTCAGGGAACGAGCAGTACTTC; CDR3: CSARSGNEQYF
V: TRBV14; J: TRBJ2-1; size: .; D: TRBD2; DNA: TGTGCCAGCAGTTGGGTAGCGGGAGATGGCAGGAATGAGCAGTTCTTC; CDR3: CASSWVAGDGRNEQFF
V: TRBV29-1; J: TRBJ1-5; size: .; D: .; DNA: TGCAGCGTTAGTGGGGACATGTATCAGCCCCAGCATTTT; CDR3: CSVSGDMYQPQHF
V: TRBV5-4; J: TRBJ1-1; size: .; D: .; DNA: TGTGCCAGCAGGCAGGGATGGGACACTGAAGCTTTCTTT; CDR3: CASRQGWDTEAFF
V: TRBV7-3; J: TRBJ2-2; size: .; D: .; DNA: TGTGCCAGCAGCTCCGTGACAGTCAAAGCTTTCCCCCTGCCGAACACCGGGGAGCTGTTTTTT; CDR3: CASSSVTVKAFPLPNTGELFF
V: TRBV13; J: TRBJ1-6; size: .; D: TRBD1; DNA: TGTGCCAGCAGCCCCTCCCGACAGGGCCGCTCACCCCTCCACTTT; CDR3: CASSPSRQGRSPLHF
V: TRBV7-2; J: TRBJ1-2; size: .; D: .; DNA: TGTGCCAGCAGCACCATTGGTTCGGCGGGGACTAACTATGGCTACACCTTC; CDR3: CASSTIGSAGTNYGYTF
V: TRBV7-8; J: TRBJ2-1; size: .; D: TRBD2; DNA: TGTGCCAGCAGCCTCTGGACTAGCGGGGACAATGAGCAGTTCTTC; CDR3: CASSLWTSGDNEQFF
V: TRBV11-2; J: TRBJ2-7; size: .; D: TRBD1; DNA: TGTGCCAGCACCCCCCTACGGAGCCCGACAGGGAACGAGCAGTACTTC; CDR3: CASTPLRSPTGNEQYF
V: TRBV29-1; J: TRBJ1-2; size: .; D: TRBD1; DNA: TGCAGCGTTTGGCAGGGGGAAGCTAACTATGGCTACACCTTC; CDR3: CSVWQGEANYGYTF
V: TRBV7-9; J: TRBJ1-2; size: .; D: TRBD1; DNA: TGTGCCAGCAGCGGGGGACAGGGGACCTATGGCTACACCTTC; CDR3: CASSGGQGTYGYTF
V: TRBV9; J: TRBJ2-3; size: .; D: TRBD1; DNA: TGTGCCAGCAGCGTCGCCGGGACAGCCTTGGGAGATACGCAGTATTTT; CDR3: CASSVAGTALGDTQYF
V: TRBV9; J: TRBJ2-1; size: .; D: TRBD2; DNA: TGTGCCAGCAGCGTAGACCTAAGCGGGGGGGCGCGAAGAACCTACAATGAGCAGTTCTTC; CDR3: CASSVDLSGGARRTYNEQFF
V: TRBV5-4; J: TRBJ2-1; size: .; D: TRBD1; DNA: TGTGCCAGCAGCCCCTCACAGGGGGCGAGGTACAATGAGCAGTTCTTC; CDR3: CASSPSQGARYNEQFF
V: TRBV2; J: TRBJ2-7; size: .; D: TRBD1; DNA: TGTGCCAGCATTGGCATTCCGGGACAGGGGAGCGAGCAGTACTTC; CDR3: CASIGIPGQGSEQYF
V: TRBV11-2; J: TRBJ2-7; size: .; D: TRBD2; DNA: TGTGCCAGCAGTCCCCCGGGACTAGCGGGGATTTACGAGCAGTACTTC; CDR3: CASSPPGLAGIYEQYF
V: TRBV6-5; J: TRBJ2-3; size: .; D: .; DNA: TGTGCCAGCAGCCAAAGCACAGATACGCAGTATTTT; CDR3: CASSQSTDTQYF
V: TRBV6-1; J: TRBJ1-5; size: .; D: .; DNA: TGTGCCAGCAGTGCCCTCGGGACTCGAATCTCTCAGCCCCAGCATTTT; CDR3: CASSALGTRISQPQHF
V: TRBV4-1; J: TRBJ1-1; size: .; D: TRBD1; DNA: TGCGCCAGCAGCCAAGTAACAGGGGGAAATACTGAAGCTTTCTTT; CDR3: CASSQVTGGNTEAFF
V: TRBV7-9; J: TRBJ2-7; size: once; D: .; DNA: TGTGCCAGCAGCTTTTTAGCTAGGAGCTCCTACGAGCAGTACTTC; CDR3: CASSFLARSSYEQYF
V: TRBV6-5; J: TRBJ2-7; size: .; D: .; DNA: TGTGCCAGCAGTTACAGTGGAGGTACCTCCTACGAGCAGTACTTC; CDR3: CASSYSGGTSYEQYF
V: TRBV27; J: TRBJ2-1; size: .; D: TRBD1; DNA: TGTGCCAGCGGCAGGGGGATTGAGCAGTTCTTC; CDR3: CASGRGIEQFF